This T cell receptor (beta chain) was observed in a study of blood T cell repertoires in COVID-19 (TCRdb year 2020). In terms of the full investigation: Samples from collaborators originated in the United States, Italy and Spain and spanned both the acute and convalescent phases of COVID-19. The repertoires were released in a freely available public database meant as a resource for research on the immune response to SARS-CoV-2. The prospective study material was composed of cDNA or gDNA derived from T cells, B-cell-depleted T cells, or PBMCs. Subjects who had been exposed to COVID-19, were actively infected with it, or had recovered from it provided the deeply sampled blood TCRbeta repertoires that made up the dataset. A de-identified subject ID, COVID-19 status, age in years and sex were almost always included in the sample metadata. Where available, HLA class I and class II types were obtained from metadata supplied by the sample provider rather than from assay-based typing. The samples were drawn from the first 160 participants of the ongoing ImmuneRACE study and from roughly 1,300 subjects provided by 6 global collaborators.

Counted from cysteine to phenylalanine, this CDR3 has 22 amino acids. Just CDR3 DNA is preserved here, 66 bases in frame from base 1. The immunoSEQ Assay, a bias-controlled multiplex PCR, was used to amplify TCRbeta CDR3 regions from genomic DNA. The original methods were these. Within the assay, amplification of reference gene primers was used to estimate how many nucleated cells each sample contained. To quantify the absolute abundance of each unique TCRbeta CDR3 rearrangement, sequence reads were collapsed and filtered. For each sample, productive Simpson clonality was calculated by taking the square root of Simpson's diversity index across productive rearrangements. Entries here come from immuneACCESS through TCRdb and include only in-frame sequences with V and J called. Some clones fail to appear in such tables; in the studies checked, an unresolved V gene covers under half of the shortfall, and the cause of the remainder is unknown. Clone size and the V and J calls come from that table; the DNA yielded D and trimming. The sample table records about 150,000 clones; around 86% of these occur just once. The ten most abundant clones make up just over 2.5% of the sample.

About this clone: The antigen this receptor binds is unknown. Nothing much larger sits one base from this clone, and base qualities are not available.

In Seattle, one collaborating source enrolled patients while the infection was active and tracked those patients longitudinally over the course of disease. Collaborating institutions collected whole blood in K2EDTA tubes following their own protocols. Collaborator samples were shipped for TCRbeta analysis as frozen whole blood, isolated PBMCs, or DNA extracted from either sample type. Broader findings and caveats from the paper: The amount of clinical and demographic metadata varied by source and participant and was provided uncurated.

The sequence links TRBV12-2 to TRBJ1-3; the table's D gene call, TRBD1, was not cross checked with the DNA. TRBV12-2 is a known pseudogene. This clonotype was obtained from an elderly woman with COVID-19, enrolled during active disease. Sequences were obtained from peripheral blood. The DNA sequence is as follows: TGTGCAAGTCGCTTAGGTTCTTGGAGGTCATGGGACAGGGGGCTTGGAGGAAACACCATATATTTT. Its protein product is CASRLGSWRSWDRGLGGNTIYF.